The sequence of this TCR beta chain was determined in a study of cytomegalovirus exposure and HLA in healthy donors listed by TCRdb under 2017. For the wider study: An earlier analysis of some 600 of the donors reported over 250 Gb of sequence data and some 110 million unique TCR beta sequences obtained from around 180 million T cells. A later genetic analysis took genome-wide SNP genotypes for about three fifths of the roughly 700 donors and used that subset as a discovery cohort. On average, around 240,000 unique TCR beta nucleotide sequences were sequenced per donor among 300 to 500 genotyped donors of the cohort, with roughly 18% of those sequences being non-productive. The study was designed to test whether signatures of past pathogen exposure could be identified by cataloging public T cell receptors. Alongside the repertoire data, information on donor age, sex, ethnicity and CMV serostatus was compiled. To decide whether each TCR beta V gene segment behaved as functional or pseudogenic, an earlier analysis of over 500 of the donors relied on high-throughput TCR beta sequencing. HLA typing covered class I and class II loci at four-digit resolution. Roughly five DR-DQ haplotypes were handled as single units for association and clustering because linkage in the cohort was strong. The later analysis used no new phenotypic data to find candidate immune exposures, relying instead on TCR beta sequences and their occurrence across donors. All discovery cohort repertoires had been generated on a single sequencing platform. To predict cytomegalovirus infection status, the study brought together high-throughput TCR immunosequencing, statistical association of individual TCRs with disease status, and machine learning. An early release covering roughly 640 HLA-typed donors comprised about 300 gigabases of sequencing data and approximately 80 million unique TCR sequences. The T cell repertoires of 666 subjects were profiled by immunosequencing and related to cytomegalovirus serostatus. Typing coverage differed by locus: A, B, C, DRB1 and DQB1 were typed in about 629-630 donors, DQA1 in approximately 520, DPA1 in some 600, and DPB1 in approximately 450. In a later analysis, previously published TCR beta repertoires from hundreds of donors were re-analyzed and high-resolution HLA genotyping was added so that TCR occurrence patterns could be studied. Among the roughly 400 genotyped donors, approximately 77% belonged to the genetic ancestry cluster associated with self-reported Caucasian donors. A separate validation cohort of approximately 130 different subjects was used in addition to the 666-subject first cohort. General findings and caveats noted by the study authors: The classifier was reported to diagnose cytomegalovirus status with high specificity and sensitivity in both the original cohort and the validation cohort. Because some donors lacked HLA typing at each locus, the association tests relied only on the typed subset. Most CMV-associated TCR beta chains appeared to be HLA-restricted in a later analysis, and the HLA associations seemed to be driven largely by CMV exposure. A further reported finding was that TCR beta sequences accurately predicted the HLA-A and HLA-B alleles for most subjects in the first cohort. It was suggested by the authors that the approach could potentially be generalized to other disease states and immunological phenotypes. A few of the identified cytomegalovirus-associated TCR beta chains were confirmed in vitro to be specific for cytomegalovirus antigens. At a false discovery rate of 0.05, a later analysis linked about 16,000 TCR beta sequences to specific HLA alleles. A later analysis found that HLA-associated TCR beta chains were more clonally expanded and had lower generation probabilities than equally common non-associated chains. The study listed 150 to 200 TCR beta chains as associated with cytomegalovirus. Presence/absence analyses assumed roughly uniform sequencing depth across donors, an assumption that may not hold. In this cohort, only TCR beta chains were sequenced, and detectable features were limited by the absence of alpha or paired-chain data. Linkage disequilibrium might explain the correlated functional status among segregating V segments, but an unknown experimental factor could not be excluded. A cluster of highly shared sequence variants was judged likely to represent a technical artifact of the sequencing pipeline. Some IMGT-functional V segments, including TRBV6-2 and TRBV6-3, could not be told apart with the 87-base-pair reads, so those segments were excluded. For the cohort, immune exposure information was limited to CMV serostatus. Strong co-occurrence of HLA alleles, especially DR and DQ, made assigning TCR associations to individual alleles difficult. Some 15 rarely observed V segments, including chromosome 9 orphons, were excluded from the earlier analysis of a few hundred of the donors because counts were too low. A later genetic analysis reported fewer N-insertions in productive TCRs among donors in an Asian-associated ancestry cluster than the 666-donor mean. A later analysis found that TCR association rates varied across HLA loci, with DRB1 alleles showing the most associated TCRs and HLA-C alleles the fewest. In an earlier analysis of approximately 590 of the donors, most TCR beta V segments appeared in productive rearrangements about 87% or about 30% of the time, broadly matching IMGT annotations. A later genetic analysis associated a missense DCLRE1C variant with V-gene and J-gene trimming of TCR beta chains, and an independent cohort replicated the association. In a later analysis, several top co-occurrence clusters were reported to appear linked to parvovirus B19, influenza, CMV and Epstein-Barr virus. Most TCR sequences were seen in very few donors, while some public TCRs were found in many individuals.

This clone came up a few times. This receptor's antigen is unknown. No base qualities exist here, and no much larger clone lies one base off it. The cohort was made up of approximately 670 healthy bone marrow donors. Cohort members were all nominally healthy when sampled, although unrecorded immune exposures were likely present. The donor tested CMV seropositive, placing the donor among the 250 to 350 seropositive members of the cohort. Each donor provided a peripheral blood sample, and peripheral blood mononuclear cells were used for TCR beta sequencing. The Qiagen DNeasy Blood Extraction Kit was used to extract genomic DNA from the blood cell samples. V gives up 4 bases and J gives up 4 bases, and the segment between their germline ends measures 5 bases. The germline V gene (reference sequence) supplies CDR1 MNHNY and CDR2 SVGAGI. Measured from the cysteine to the phenylalanine, the CDR3 is 12 residues long. This entry keeps only the CDR3 DNA: 36 bases, framed from base 1.

The library was made by the immunoSEQ multiplex PCR assay. For the multiplex PCR, a mixture combining 60 forward primers for TCR Vbeta segments and 13 reverse primers for TCR Jbeta segments was used. Amplification of the CDR3 region of rearranged TCR beta genes was performed with a multiplex PCR assay on genomic DNA. Amplified TCR beta libraries were sequenced as 87-base-pair reads on the Illumina HiSeq System. Under the source paper's analysis protocol: Across the roughly 670 repertoires, a later analysis counted tens of millions of unique TCR beta chains, about 10 million of which were shared by at least two donors. To remove PCR and sequencing errors, raw reads were error-corrected and collapsed into unique sequences using a nearest-neighbor algorithm that merged closely related sequences. CDR3 sequences were aligned to IMGT reference sequences to assign V, D and J gene segments. Each retained sequence needed at least a six-nucleotide match to both a V gene segment and a J gene segment. A rearrangement counted as productive if the CDR3 had no stop codons and remained in frame with V and J, and every other rearrangement counted as non-productive. CDR3 was defined according to IMGT convention as the region running from the second conserved V-encoded cysteine to the conserved J-encoded phenylalanine. In an earlier analysis of more than 550 of the donors, sequences lacking an unambiguous match to a single V gene segment were excluded. An earlier analysis of 587 of the donors classified V segments as functional when productive rearrangements were above 56.7% and as segregating when the standard deviation between donors was above 5%. A statistical classification framework was built for diagnosing cytomegalovirus status from the catalog of TCR beta chain sequences. V and J gene assignment, in a later analysis, came from comparing TCR nucleotide sequences with IMGT/GENE-DB human TR gene sequences. Using the TCRdist pipeline, a later analysis assigned CDR3 sequences along with most-parsimonious VDJ recombination scenarios. A later analysis defined each TCR beta chain by its CDR3 amino acid sequence plus V-gene family, and excluded reads lacking a unique V-gene family. In a later analysis, some 600 highly shared, low-generation-probability nucleotide sequences were removed to address suspected cross-contamination and a sequencing artifact. In a later analysis, a clonal expansion index was calculated for each public chain from normalized within-repertoire ranks of inferred template counts. In a later analysis, generation probabilities were computed using a VDJ recombination model fitted to out-of-frame rearrangements, and the results were checked against IGoR. In a later analysis, hypergeometric tests were used to score TCR-TCR, TCR-HLA and TCR-CMV co-occurrence, with a repertoire-size bias correction applied to TCR pairs. In a later analysis, false discovery rates were estimated by permuting HLA or CMV assignments 20 times. In a later analysis, co-occurring TCRs were grouped using DBSCAN, and TCRdist sequence similarity was added for clustering within HLA-allele-positive subsets. Repertoires with fewer than 30,000 or more than 120,000 public chains, plus five repertoires with anomalous nucleotide sharing, were excluded from co-occurrence clustering. TCRdb stores this immuneACCESS table with in-frame sequences only. Part of the clones is absent; in the studies checked, under half of the shortfall reflects unresolved V genes, and no reason is known for the rest. V and J calls and clone size are those listed in that table; D and trimming were worked out from the DNA. The sample table contains roughly 140,000 clones; only one count was recorded for about 86% of them. 3.5% to 5% of the sample lies in the top ten.

Sequenced: PBMCs. The rearranged segments are TRBV6-6 and TRBJ1-3, with no confidently assigned D gene. The clonotype originates from a middle-aged man in good health and CMV-seropositive. The nucleotide sequence is TGTGCCAGCAGTTCCCCAGGAAACACCATATATTTT. Translated, it gives CASSSPGNTIYF.